This T cell receptor beta chain is drawn from a study of metastatic and nonmetastatic thyroid tumors. Background on the study: Comparative analysis of repertoires was undertaken across blood and tumor or nodule tissue obtained from malignant and benign thyroid patients.

Findings and limits, study-wide: Versus benign nodules, malignant thyroid tumors reportedly had significantly higher TCR beta diversity, in blood and tumor.

Not a single patient had been given any form of treatment at any point before undergoing thyroid surgery. As regards this clone: Its matching antigen is unknown.

Germline V gene data show CDR1 as SGHTA and CDR2 as FQGTGA. The CDR3 sequence is 16 residues long. The V end was cut by 4 bases, the J end by 7 bases, with 17 bases between. With MiXCR, TCRdb reprocessed the PCR reads. The table shows some 46,000 clones, with about 25% occurring only once. The source is a male donor with papillary thyroid cancer or a benign thyroid nodule (not recorded which). Some clones in this sample may be carry-over from other donors' samples. The chain is built from TRBV7-3 and TRBJ1-6, with D possibly matching TRBD1 (6 bases). Sequencing input: blood. The CDR3 nucleotides read TGTGCCAGCAGCTCACCTAAACAGGGATTCAATTCACCCCTCCACTTT. Translation gives CASSSPKQGFNSPLHF.